This T cell receptor (beta chain) is drawn from a study of blood T cell repertoires in COVID-19. V dropped 2 bases and J dropped 3 bases, with 10 bases sitting between them. The CDR3 spans 15 residues. The V gene's germline CDR1 is LNHNV and CDR2 YYDKDF (reference sequence). TCRdb keeps only in-frame clones here, not all; method: immunoSEQ multiplex PCR. The sample has some 340,000 clones, about four fifths seen once. Across over 20 US areas, participants ranged in age from roughly 18 to 95 years. Recovery among Cohort 3 donors was established by two negative PCRs, clearance, or symptom resolution. Sequencing was done on a sample of PBMCs or T cells enriched from blood (not recorded which). The chain recombines TRBV15 with TRBJ2-2; no definite D call. This TCR was sampled from a woman between 45 and 60 years old who had recovered from COVID-19. DNA for the CDR3: TGTGCCACCAGCAGATCCGACAAACACACCGGGGAGCTGTTTTTT. It is translated as CATSRSDKHTGELFF.